Below are 17 T cell receptor beta chains sequenced from a single sample in a study of T cell responses to AZD1222 COVID-19 vaccine. Data came from immunoSEQ multiplex PCR; TCRdb stores just in-frame clones and leaves some out. The data show some 120,000 clones, with 90% seen just once and 7.2% held by the top ten. The source material was peripheral blood, sampled on day 0 of AZD1222 vaccination. The receptors come from an adult in good health.

This clone was recorded once. This rearrangement joins TRBV6-6 to TRBJ2-7, with D tentatively TRBD2 (6 bases). Germline V gene data show CDR1 as MNHNY and CDR2 as SVGAGI (reference sequence). The V gene lost 6 bases and the J gene lost 2 bases, with 14 bases spanning the gap. The CDR3 totals 14 residues. The CDR3 DNA follows: TGTGCCAGCAGCCTCGGAGGGGATCCCTACGAGCAGTACTTC. Amino acids: CASSLGGDPYEQYF.

This chain connects TRBV7-6 to TRBJ2-2, with 9 bases aligning to TRBD2. After removal of 5 bases from V and 6 bases from J, the junction contained 10 bases not matched to a gene. Germline CDR1 and CDR2: SGHVS and FNYEAQ. This CDR3 has 16 amino acids. The CDR3 region is CASSLIAGVGPGELFF. The CDR3 DNA reads TGTGCCAGCAGCCTCATAGCGGGAGTGGGGCCCGGGGAGCTGTTTTTT.

The gene calls are TRBV7-8 and TRBJ1-5; unclear D gene. Germline V gene sequence: CDR1 SGHVS, CDR2 FQNEAQ. Between the trimmed V and J ends, which lost 3 bases and 0 bases, there was a span of 6 bases. The CDR3 contains 14 residues. The CDR3 DNA reads as TGTGCCAGCAGCTTCAGCGATAGCAATCAGCCCCAGCATTTT. Its translation is CASSFSDSNQPQHF.

V usage is TRBV7-2 and J usage is TRBJ1-2; D is possibly TRBD1 (5 bases). The V end lost 6 bases, the J end lost 0 bases, and 14 bases lay between the germline ends. The germline V gene encodes CDR1 SGHTA and CDR2 FQGNSA. CDR3 length: 15 residues. CDR3 region: CASSSGTATNYGYTF. Here the CDR3 DNA reads TGTGCCAGCAGTTCAGGGACTGCTACTAACTATGGCTACACCTTC.

This chain uses TRBV28 with TRBJ1-5, with D perhaps matching TRBD1 (5 bases). Germline loops: CDR1 MDHEN, CDR2 SYDVKM. The CDR3 loop spans 13 amino acids. The V gene lost 6 bases and the J gene lost 3 bases, with 9 bases spanning the gap. CDR3 nucleotides: TGTGCCAGCAGGGGGACCTTCAATCAGCCCCAGCATTTT. Its translation is CASRGTFNQPQHF.

The J gene is TRBJ2-3, the V gene TRBV5-6; 7 positions agree with TRBD2. Germline lookup yields CDR1 SGHDT and CDR2 YYEEEE. The CDR3 is 15 amino acids. The V segment lost 0 bases and the J segment 1 base; nucleotides outside the gene matches: 2. CDR3 coding DNA: TGTGCCAGCAGCTTGGCCGCGGGGGGCACAGATACGCAGTATTTT. Amino acids: CASSLAAGGTDTQYF.

Here the CDR3 reads CASFNRDRGHKRQFF. CDR3 DNA sequence: TGTGCCAGCTTTAACCGGGACAGGGGGCACAAACGGCAGTTCTTC. V usage is TRBV28 and J usage is TRBJ2-1, with 12 bases identical to TRBD1. This CDR3 is built from 15 residues. Germline trimming cut 8 bases from V and 12 bases from J; bases unmatched to any gene: 14. Looked up from germline, CDR1 is MDHEN and CDR2 is SYDVKM.

V gene TRBV6-5 combines with J gene TRBJ2-5, with TRBD1 as a possible D gene (5 bases). The CDR3 runs 13 residues. The germline V gene has CDR1 MNHEY and CDR2 SVGAGI. Trimming shortened V by 4 bases and J by 7 bases, and 13 bases separated the two germline ends. The CDR3 protein is CASSSHRFGTQYF. CDR3 nucleotide sequence: TGTGCCAGCAGTTCCCACAGGTTTGGGACCCAGTACTTC.

The V and J genes are TRBV28 and TRBJ2-1; D unclear. Germline CDR1 MDHEN, CDR2 SYDVKM. CDR3 length: 13 residues. The CDR3 bases are TGTGCTACGACCTTGGGTATCTTAAATGAGCAGTTCTTC. Translated: CATTLGILNEQFF.

The rearrangement links TRBV9 to TRBJ2-3; TRBD2 aligns across 7 bases. The CDR3 has 16 residues. The germline V gene has CDR1 SGDLS and CDR2 YYNGEE. V shed 2 bases and J 5 bases; nucleotides not matched to a gene: 11. CDR3 DNA: TGTGCCAGCAGCGTCACTAGCGAGATCCCGGGAGATACGCAGTATTTT. It translates to CASSVTSEIPGDTQYF.

This chain joins TRBV20-1 and TRBJ1-1, with D hard to call. Germline lookup yields CDR1 DFQATT and CDR2 SNEGSKA (reference sequence). The CDR3 extends over 10 amino acids. The CDR3 coding sequence is TGCACTCTCCCGGGCACTGAAGCTTTCTTT. Translation: CTLPGTEAFF.

This chain links TRBV7-3 with TRBJ1-1; D perhaps matches TRBD1 (6 bases). CDR1 SGHTA and CDR2 FQGTGA come from the germline V gene. Trimming removed 6 bases at V and 5 bases at J, with 19 bases between. The CDR3 is 15 residues long. The CDR3 here is CASSKSGGAGTEAFF. CDR3 DNA: TGTGCCAGCAGTAAATCCGGGGGCGCGGGAACTGAAGCTTTCTTT.

This chain links TRBV6-1 with TRBJ2-3; D remains unclear. The length of the CDR3 is 14 residues. V was cut by 0 bases and J by 0 bases, with 4 bases left in between. Germline-derived CDR1 and CDR2 are MNHNS and SASEGT. The CDR3, as DNA: TGTGCCAGCAGTGAAGCCTTCAGCACAGATACGCAGTATTTT. Its translation: CASSEAFSTDTQYF.

The V call is TRBV2, the J call TRBJ2-1; D perhaps matches TRBD1 (5 bases). Deletions cut 5 bases from V and 8 bases from J, with 10 bases between. The CDR3 is 12 amino acids. The V gene's germline CDR1 is SNHLY and CDR2 FYNNEI. The chain's CDR3 is CASSQGFDEQFF. CDR3 nucleotides: TGTGCCAGCAGTCAGGGCTTCGATGAGCAGTTCTTC.

The chain is built from TRBV7-9 and TRBJ2-7; TRBD1 might be the D (6 bases). Trimming left V 5 bases short and J 3 bases short, with 11 bases between. CDR3 length: 13 amino acids. Germline values: CDR1 SEHNR, CDR2 FQNEAQ (reference sequence). The CDR3 loop reads CASSPTGFYEQYF. The CDR3 coding sequence is TGTGCCAGCAGCCCGACAGGTTTCTACGAGCAGTACTTC.

The chain joins TRBV5-1 to TRBJ2-1; D is unclear. CDR1 and CDR2 from the germline V gene are SGHRS and YFSETQ. Trimming stripped 3 bases from V and 5 bases from J, with 15 bases between. The length of the CDR3 is 15 residues. The CDR3 spells CASSYQNAEHNEQFF. As DNA, the CDR3 is TGCGCCAGCAGCTACCAGAACGCCGAACACAATGAGCAGTTCTTC.

This clone was counted only a few times. This rearrangement joins TRBV5-1 to TRBJ2-1; 10 nucleotides align to TRBD2. The CDR3 spans 17 residues. V dropped 0 bases and J dropped 10; count of bases not matched to a gene: 13. CDR1 is SGHRS and CDR2 is YFSETQ in the germline V gene. The CDR3 sequence: CASSLGARSGRAEEQFF. CDR3 nucleotide sequence: TGCGCCAGCAGCTTGGGGGCGAGGAGCGGGAGGGCAGAAGAGCAGTTCTTC.